This paragraph covers one T cell receptor beta chain sequence. The sample is drawn from a study of early T cells in non-severe SARS-CoV-2 infection. TCRdb reprocessed the 5' RACE reads via MiXCR and lists one record per CDR3 protein. Of 30,000 to 45,000 distinct CDR3 sequences in the sample, 5% to 6% are singletons; the top ten hold about 32%. J was trimmed by 9 bases and V by 4 bases; bases with no gene match: 8. The CDR3 is 13 amino acids. The germline V gene has CDR1 SQVTM and CDR2 ANQGSEA. The TCR originated in an adult who was a healthcare worker with PCR-confirmed SARS-CoV-2 infection or an uninfected control (not recorded which). Source material: whole blood. The rearrangement uses TRBV29-1 and TRBJ2-5, with 10 bases identical to TRBD1. CDR3 nucleotides: TGCAGCGTTGTGGGACAGGGGCTCACGGCCCAGTACTTC. It translates to CSVVGQGLTAQYF. The complete variable domain, with remaining parts taken from reference TRBV29-1 and TRBJ2-5, reads SAVISQKPSRDICQRGTSLTIQCQVDSQVTMMFWYRQQPGQSLTLIATANQGSEATYESGFVIDKFPISRPNLTFSTLTVSNMSPEDSSIYLCSVVGQGLTAQYFGPGTRLLVL.